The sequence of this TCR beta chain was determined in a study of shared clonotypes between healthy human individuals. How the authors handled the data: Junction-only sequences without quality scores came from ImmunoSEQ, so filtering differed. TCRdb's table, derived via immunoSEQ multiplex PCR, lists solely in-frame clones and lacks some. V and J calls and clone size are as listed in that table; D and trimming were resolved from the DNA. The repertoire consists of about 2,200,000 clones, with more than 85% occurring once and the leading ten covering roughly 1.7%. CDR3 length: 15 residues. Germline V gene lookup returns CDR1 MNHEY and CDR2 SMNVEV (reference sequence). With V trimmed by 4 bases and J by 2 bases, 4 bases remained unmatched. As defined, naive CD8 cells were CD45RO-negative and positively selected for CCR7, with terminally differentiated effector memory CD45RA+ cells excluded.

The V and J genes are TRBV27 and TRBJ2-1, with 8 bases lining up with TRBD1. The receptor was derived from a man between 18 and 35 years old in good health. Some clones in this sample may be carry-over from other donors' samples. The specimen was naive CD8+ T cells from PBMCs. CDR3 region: CASSWGQVPYNEQFF. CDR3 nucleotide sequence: TGTGCCAGCAGTTGGGGACAGGTCCCCTACAATGAGCAGTTCTTC.